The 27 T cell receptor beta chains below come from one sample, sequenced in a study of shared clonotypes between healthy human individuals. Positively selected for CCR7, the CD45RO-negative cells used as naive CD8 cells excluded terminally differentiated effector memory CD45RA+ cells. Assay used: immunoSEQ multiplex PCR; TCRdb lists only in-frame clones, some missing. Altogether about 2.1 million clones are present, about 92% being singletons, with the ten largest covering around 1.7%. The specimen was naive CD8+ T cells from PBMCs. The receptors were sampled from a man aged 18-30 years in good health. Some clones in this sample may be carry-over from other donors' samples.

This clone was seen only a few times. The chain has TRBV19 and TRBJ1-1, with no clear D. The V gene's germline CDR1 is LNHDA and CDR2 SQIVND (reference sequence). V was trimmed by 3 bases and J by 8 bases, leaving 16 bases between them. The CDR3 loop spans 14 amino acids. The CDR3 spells CASSIPGGLMEAFF. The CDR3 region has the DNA TGTGCCAGTAGTATTCCGGGTGGGTTGATGGAAGCTTTCTTT. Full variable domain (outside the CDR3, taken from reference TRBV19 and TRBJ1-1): DGGITQSPKYLFRKEGQNVTLSCEQNLNHDAMYWYRQDPGQGLRLIYYSQIVNDFQKGDIAEGYSVSREKKESFPLTVTSAQKNPTAFYLCASSIPGGLMEAFFGQGTRLTVV.

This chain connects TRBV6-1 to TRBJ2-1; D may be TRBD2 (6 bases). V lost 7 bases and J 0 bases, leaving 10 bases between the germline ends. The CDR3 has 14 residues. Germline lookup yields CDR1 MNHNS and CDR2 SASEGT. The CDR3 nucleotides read TGTGCCAGCACCGTGGGAGGCTCCTACAATGAGCAGTTCTTC. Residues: CASTVGGSYNEQFF.

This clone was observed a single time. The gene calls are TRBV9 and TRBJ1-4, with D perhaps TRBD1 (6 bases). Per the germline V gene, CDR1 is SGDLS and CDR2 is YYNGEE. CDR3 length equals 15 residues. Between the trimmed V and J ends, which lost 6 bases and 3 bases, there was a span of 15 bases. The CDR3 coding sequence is TGTGCCAGCACCAGCCGAGGGGGGTCTAATGAAAAACTGTTTTTT. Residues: CASTSRGGSNEKLFF.

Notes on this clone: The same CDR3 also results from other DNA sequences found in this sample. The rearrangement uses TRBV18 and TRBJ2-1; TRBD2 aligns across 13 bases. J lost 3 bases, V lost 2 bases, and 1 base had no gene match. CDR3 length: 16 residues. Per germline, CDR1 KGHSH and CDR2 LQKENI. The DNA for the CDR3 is TGTGCCAGCTCACCAGGGACTAGCGGGATCTACAATGAGCAGTTCTTC. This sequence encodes CASSPGTSGIYNEQFF.

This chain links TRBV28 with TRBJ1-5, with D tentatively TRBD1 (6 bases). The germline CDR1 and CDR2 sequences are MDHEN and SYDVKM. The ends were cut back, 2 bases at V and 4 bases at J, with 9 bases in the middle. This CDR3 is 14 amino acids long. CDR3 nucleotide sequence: TGTGCCAGCAGTTTACTACAGGGAAATCAGCCCCAGCATTTT. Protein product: CASSLLQGNQPQHF.

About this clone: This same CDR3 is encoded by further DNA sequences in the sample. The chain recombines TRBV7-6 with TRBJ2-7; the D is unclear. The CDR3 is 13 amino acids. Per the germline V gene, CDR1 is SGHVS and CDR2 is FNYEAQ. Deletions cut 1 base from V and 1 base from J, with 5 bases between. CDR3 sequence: CASSLGMSYEQYF. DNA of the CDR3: TGTGCCAGCAGCTTAGGGATGTCCTACGAGCAGTACTTC.

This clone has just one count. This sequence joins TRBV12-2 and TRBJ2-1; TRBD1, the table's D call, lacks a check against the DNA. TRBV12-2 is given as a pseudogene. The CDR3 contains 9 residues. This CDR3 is CPRGSEQFF. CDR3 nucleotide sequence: TGTCCCAGGGGGAGTGAGCAGTTCTTC.

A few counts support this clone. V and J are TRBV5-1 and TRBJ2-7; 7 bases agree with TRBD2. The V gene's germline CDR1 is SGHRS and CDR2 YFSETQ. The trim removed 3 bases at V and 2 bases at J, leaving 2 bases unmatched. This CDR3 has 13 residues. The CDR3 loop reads CASSWEGPYEQYF. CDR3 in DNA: TGCGCCAGCAGCTGGGAGGGGCCCTACGAGCAGTACTTC.

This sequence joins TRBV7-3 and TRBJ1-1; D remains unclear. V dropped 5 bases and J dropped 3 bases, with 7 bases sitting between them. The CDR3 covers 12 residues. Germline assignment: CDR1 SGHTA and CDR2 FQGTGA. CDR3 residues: CASSLEDTEAFF. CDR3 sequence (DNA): TGTGCCAGCAGCCTCGAGGACACTGAAGCTTTCTTT.

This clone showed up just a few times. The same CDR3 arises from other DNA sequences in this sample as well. The CDR3 DNA reads as TGTGCCAGCAGGAACAGGGGGAGCTCCTACGAGCAGTACTTC. As protein: CASRNRGSSYEQYF. The V gene is TRBV27, the J gene TRBJ2-7; 8 bases agree with TRBD1. The germline CDR1 and CDR2 sequences are MNHEY and SMNVEV (reference sequence). V dropped 6 bases and J dropped 0; count of bases not matched to a gene: 4. CDR3 length: 14 residues.

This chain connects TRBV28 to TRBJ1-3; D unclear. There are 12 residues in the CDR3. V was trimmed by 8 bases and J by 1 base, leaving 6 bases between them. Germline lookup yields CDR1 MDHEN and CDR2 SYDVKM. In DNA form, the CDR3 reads TGTGCCAGCCTGGGGTCTGGAAACACCATATATTTT. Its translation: CASLGSGNTIYF.

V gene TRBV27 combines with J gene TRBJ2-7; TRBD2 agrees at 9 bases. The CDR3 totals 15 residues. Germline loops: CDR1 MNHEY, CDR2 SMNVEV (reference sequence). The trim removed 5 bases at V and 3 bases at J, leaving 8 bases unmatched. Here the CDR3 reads CASSATGLAFYEQYF. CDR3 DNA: TGTGCCAGCAGTGCCACGGGACTAGCTTTCTACGAGCAGTACTTC.

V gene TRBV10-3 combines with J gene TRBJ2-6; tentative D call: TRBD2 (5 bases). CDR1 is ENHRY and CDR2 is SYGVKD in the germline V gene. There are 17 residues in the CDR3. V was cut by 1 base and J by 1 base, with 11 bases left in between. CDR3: CAISEFEGASGANVLTF. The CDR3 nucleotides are TGTGCCATCAGTGAGTTCGAGGGAGCATCTGGGGCCAACGTCCTGACTTTC.

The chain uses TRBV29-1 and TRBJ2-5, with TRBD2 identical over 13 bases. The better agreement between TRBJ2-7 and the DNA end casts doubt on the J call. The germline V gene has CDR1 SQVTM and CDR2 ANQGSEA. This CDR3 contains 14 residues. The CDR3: CSVAGLAGTYEQYF. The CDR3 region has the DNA TGCAGCGTAGCGGGACTAGCGGGAACCTACGAGCAGTACTTC.

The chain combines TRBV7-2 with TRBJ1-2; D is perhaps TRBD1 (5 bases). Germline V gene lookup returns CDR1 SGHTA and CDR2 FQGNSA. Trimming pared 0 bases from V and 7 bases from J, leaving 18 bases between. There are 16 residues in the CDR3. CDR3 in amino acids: CASSLAIHGRELGYTF. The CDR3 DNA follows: TGTGCCAGCAGCTTAGCAATCCATGGCAGGGAACTTGGCTACACCTTC.

The DNA of the CDR3 is TGCGCCAGCAGCCAAGATTGGCGGGGGAGCCACGAGCAGTACTTC. This sequence encodes CASSQDWRGSHEQYF. The chain has TRBV4-3 and TRBJ2-7, with 7 bases lining up with TRBD2. The CDR3 spans 15 residues. V shed 0 bases, J shed 5 bases, and the junction held 7 bases outside the gene matches. CDR1 and CDR2 from the germline V gene are LGHNA and YSLEER.

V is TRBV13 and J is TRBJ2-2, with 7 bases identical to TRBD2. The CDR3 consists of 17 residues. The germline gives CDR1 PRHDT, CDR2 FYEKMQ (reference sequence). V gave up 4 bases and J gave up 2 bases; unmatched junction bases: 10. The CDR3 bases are TGTGCCAGCAGCTCTACGACCGGGACTATAAACACCGGGGAGCTGTTTTTT. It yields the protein CASSSTTGTINTGELFF.

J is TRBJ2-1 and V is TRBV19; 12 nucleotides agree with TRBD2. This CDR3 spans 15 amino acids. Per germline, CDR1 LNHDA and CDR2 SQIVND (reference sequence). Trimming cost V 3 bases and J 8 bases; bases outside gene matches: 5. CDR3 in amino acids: CASSISTSGSHEQFF. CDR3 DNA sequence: TGTGCCAGTAGTATTTCGACTAGCGGGAGCCATGAGCAGTTCTTC.

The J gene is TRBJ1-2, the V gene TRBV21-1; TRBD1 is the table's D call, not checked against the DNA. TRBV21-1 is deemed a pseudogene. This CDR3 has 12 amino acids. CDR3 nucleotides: TGTGCCAGCAGCCGCGACAGGGCTGGCTACACCTTC. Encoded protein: CASSRDRAGYTF.

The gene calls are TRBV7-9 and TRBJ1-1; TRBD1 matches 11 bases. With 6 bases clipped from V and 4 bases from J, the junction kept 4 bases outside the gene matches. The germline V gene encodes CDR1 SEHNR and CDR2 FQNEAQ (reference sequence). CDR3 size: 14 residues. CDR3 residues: CASRRTGGTTEAFF. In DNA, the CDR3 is TGTGCCAGCAGACGGACAGGGGGCACCACTGAAGCTTTCTTT.

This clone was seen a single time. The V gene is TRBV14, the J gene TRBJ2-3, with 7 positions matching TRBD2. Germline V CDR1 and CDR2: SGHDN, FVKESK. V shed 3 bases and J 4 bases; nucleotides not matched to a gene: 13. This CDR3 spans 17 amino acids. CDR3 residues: CASSHEGVPSGADTQYF. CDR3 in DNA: TGTGCCAGCAGCCACGAAGGAGTGCCTAGCGGCGCAGATACGCAGTATTTT.

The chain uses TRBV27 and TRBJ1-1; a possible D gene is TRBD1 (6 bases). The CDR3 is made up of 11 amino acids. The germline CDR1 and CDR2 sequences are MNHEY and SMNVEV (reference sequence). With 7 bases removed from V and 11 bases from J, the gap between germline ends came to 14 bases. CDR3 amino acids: CASIQGGHAFF. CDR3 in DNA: TGTGCCAGCATCCAAGGGGGGCACGCTTTCTTT.

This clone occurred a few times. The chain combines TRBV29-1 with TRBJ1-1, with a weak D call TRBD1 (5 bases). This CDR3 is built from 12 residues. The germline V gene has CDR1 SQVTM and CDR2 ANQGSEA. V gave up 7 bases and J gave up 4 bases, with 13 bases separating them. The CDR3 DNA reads TGCAGCGCTGCATGGGGCCCCACTGAAGCTTTCTTT. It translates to CSAAWGPTEAFF.

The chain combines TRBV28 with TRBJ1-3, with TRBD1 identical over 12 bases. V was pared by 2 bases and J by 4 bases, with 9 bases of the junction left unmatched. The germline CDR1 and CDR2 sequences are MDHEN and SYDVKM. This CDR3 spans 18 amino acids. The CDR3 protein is CASSLGDRGQMWGNTIYF. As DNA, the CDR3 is TGTGCCAGCAGTTTAGGGGACAGGGGGCAGATGTGGGGAAACACCATATATTTT.

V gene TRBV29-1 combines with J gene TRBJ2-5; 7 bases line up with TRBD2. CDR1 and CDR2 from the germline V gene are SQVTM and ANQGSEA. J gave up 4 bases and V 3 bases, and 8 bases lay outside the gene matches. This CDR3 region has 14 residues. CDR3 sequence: CSVDAWEGRETQYF. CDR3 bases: TGCAGCGTTGATGCGTGGGAGGGTCGAGAGACCCAGTACTTC.

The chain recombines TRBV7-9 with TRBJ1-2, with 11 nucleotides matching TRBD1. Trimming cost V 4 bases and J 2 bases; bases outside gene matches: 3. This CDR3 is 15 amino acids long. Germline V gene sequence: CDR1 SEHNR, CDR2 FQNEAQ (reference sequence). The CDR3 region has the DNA TGTGCCAGCAGCTGGGACAGGGGGGCCAACTATGGCTACACCTTC. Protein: CASSWDRGANYGYTF. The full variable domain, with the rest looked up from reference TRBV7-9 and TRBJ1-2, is DTGVSQNPRHKITKRGQNVTFRCDPISEHNRLYWYRQTLGQGPEFLTYFQNEAQLEKSRLLSDRFSAERPKGSFSTLEIQRTEQGDSAMYLCASSWDRGANYGYTFGSGTRLTVV.

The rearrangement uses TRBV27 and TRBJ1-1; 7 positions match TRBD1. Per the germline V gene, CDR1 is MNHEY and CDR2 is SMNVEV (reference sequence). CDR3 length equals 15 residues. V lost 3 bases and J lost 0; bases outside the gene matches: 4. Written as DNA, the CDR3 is TGTGCCAGCAGTTTGACAGGGATCCTGAACACTGAAGCTTTCTTT. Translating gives CASSLTGILNTEAFF.